This TCR beta chain was identified in a study of tumor and adjacent non-tumor tissue in lung cancer. About the study: The patients, 10 men and about five women, were about 30 to 76 with stage I to III disease.

Notes on this clonotype: This may come from a read error, since a much larger clone is one base off.

The library came from three nested PCR rounds adapted from ARM-PCR protocols. TCRdb reprocessed the multiplex PCR reads via MiXCR and lists one record per CDR3 protein. Here the sample spans some 47,000 distinct CDR3 sequences, around 62% being singletons. Deletions cut 4 bases from V and 4 bases from J, with 14 bases between. CDR3 length equals 15 residues. Per germline, CDR1 ENHRY and CDR2 SYGVKD. No cell sorting was done before RNA was extracted from the tissue. Distant lung tissue was collected more than 3 cm away from the tumor edge. This sequence joins TRBV10-3 and TRBJ2-1; D might be TRBD1 (5 bases). This clonotype originated in a woman aged 40 to 49 with non-small cell lung cancer. Material for sequencing was distant non-tumor lung tissue. CDR3 region: CAISVGHGGYNEQFF. The DNA of the CDR3 is TGTGCCATCAGTGTGGGGCATGGTGGTTACAATGAGCAGTTCTTC.